Detailed here is one TCR beta chain. The sample is drawn from a study of blood T cell repertoires in COVID-19. Study-wide context: Material from acute and convalescent COVID-19 was sourced from the United States, Italy and Spain. PBMCs, B-cell-depleted T cells, or T cells were the source of the cDNA or gDNA that made up the material.

The CDR3 has 17 residues. Deletions cut 1 base from V and 0 bases from J, with 15 bases between. The germline V gene has CDR1 SEHNR and CDR2 FQNEAQ (reference sequence). Per the authors' pipeline: Cell counts per sample came from amplifying reference gene primers. Here immunoSEQ multiplex PCR was the method, and the copy in TCRdb shows in-frame clones only, minus some. V, J and clone size are taken as reported in that table, and D and trimming were inferred from the DNA itself. The sample holds tens of thousands of clones, about 83% seen once. This sequence was found in a man in his fifties or sixties with active COVID-19. Sequencing used peripheral blood. The rearrangement joins TRBV7-9 to TRBJ1-1; no clear D. In DNA, the CDR3 is TGTGCCAGCAGCTTAGTAGAGTATACGTTCATGAACACTGAAGCTTTCTTT. It yields the protein CASSLVEYTFMNTEAFF.